The 22 T cell receptor beta chains reported below all come from one sample, sequenced in a study of shared clonotypes between healthy human individuals. Profiled with immunoSEQ multiplex PCR; TCRdb holds only in-frame clones, not every one. There are about 610,000 clones in the sample; roughly 97% occur only once, and around 0.057% lies in the top ten. Sequencing was performed on naive CD4+ T cells sorted from blood. Regarding subset: CD45RA+ positively selected. The source is a woman under 40 in good health.

The rearrangement uses TRBV28 and TRBJ1-5; D gene uncertain. V lost 4 bases, J lost 12 bases, and 10 bases lay in between. Germline V gene lookup returns CDR1 MDHEN and CDR2 SYDVKM. This CDR3 is 11 amino acids long. The CDR3 nucleotides are TGTGCCAGCAGTTCTCGATTGGACCAGCATTTT. It specifies CASSSRLDQHF.

The chain recombines TRBV7-9 with TRBJ2-3, with D possibly being TRBD1 (6 bases). Per the germline V gene, CDR1 is SEHNR and CDR2 is FQNEAQ (reference sequence). This CDR3 is built from 14 residues. Trimming cost V 11 bases and J 8 bases, with 23 bases left between them. The CDR3 bases are TGTGCCTCCCTAGGTCAGGGGATAGTAGGTACGCAGTATTTT. This translates into CASLGQGIVGTQYF.

The CDR3 DNA sequence: TGTGCCAGCTCACCAGGAGTCGTTGGCCCGGATACGCAGTATTTT. Its translation: CASSPGVVGPDTQYF. The chain links TRBV18 to TRBJ2-3, with D uncertain. In germline, CDR1 is KGHSH, CDR2 LQKENI. CDR3 length equals 15 residues. The V gene lost 2 bases and the J gene lost 6 bases, with 15 bases spanning the gap.

The V gene is TRBV6-1, the J gene TRBJ2-1; TRBD1 aligns across 11 bases. The V gene end was trimmed by 2 bases and the J gene end by 7 bases; junction bases not matched to a gene: 4. The CDR3 runs 15 residues. CDR1 is MNHNS, CDR2 SASEGT, per germline. The CDR3 here is CASSEIGTGGNEQFF. Written as DNA, the CDR3 is TGTGCCAGCAGTGAAATCGGGACAGGGGGTAATGAGCAGTTCTTC.

This chain connects TRBV2 to TRBJ1-5; tentatively, D is TRBD1 (5 bases). Germline V gene sequence: CDR1 SNHLY, CDR2 FYNNEI. The CDR3 is made up of 14 amino acids. V gave up 7 bases and J gave up 4 bases, with 14 bases separating them. The CDR3 loop is CASTSVQENQPQHF. DNA for the CDR3: TGTGCCAGCACTTCGGTACAGGAAAATCAGCCCCAGCATTTT.

The rearrangement links TRBV7-9 to TRBJ2-7; 7 bases are a match to TRBD1. Germline values: CDR1 SEHNR, CDR2 FQNEAQ (reference sequence). Trimming removed 3 bases from V and 10 bases from J; junction bases left unmatched: 6. The CDR3 sequence is 12 residues long. The CDR3 here is CASSLEQGFQYF. Here the CDR3 DNA reads TGTGCCAGCAGCTTGGAACAGGGGTTTCAGTACTTC.

This clone has only a few counts. The chain carries TRBV28 and TRBJ1-1; D is undetermined. CDR3 size: 12 residues. Looked up from germline, CDR1 is MDHEN and CDR2 is SYDVKM. The V end lost 0 bases, the J end lost 3 bases, and 2 bases lay between the germline ends. In DNA, the CDR3 is TGTGCCAGCAGTTTATGGGACACTGAAGCTTTCTTT. Translated, it gives CASSLWDTEAFF.

V and J are TRBV7-8 and TRBJ1-5, with D tentatively TRBD1 (5 bases). The CDR3 has 19 residues. The V end lost 2 bases, the J end lost 1 base, and 21 bases lay between the germline ends. Germline lookup yields CDR1 SGHVS and CDR2 FQNEAQ. In DNA form, the CDR3 reads TGTGCCAGCAGCTTAAGTGGAGGGGCGTTCAAGTTAAGCAATCAGCCCCAGCATTTT. Translated: CASSLSGGAFKLSNQPQHF. Using reference TRBV7-8 and TRBJ1-5 for the parts outside the CDR3, the full variable domain is GAGVSQSPRYKVAKRGQDVALRCDPISGHVSLFWYQQALGQGPEFLTYFQNEAQLDKSGLPSDRFFAERPEGSVSTLKIQRTQQEDSAVYLCASSLSGGAFKLSNQPQHFGDGTRLSIL.

The V and J genes are TRBV28 and TRBJ2-1; D not resolved. The CDR3 runs to 13 residues. V was shortened by 10 bases and J by 5 bases, with 15 bases between the two germline ends. Germline V gene lookup returns CDR1 MDHEN and CDR2 SYDVKM. The CDR3 region is CATHTTNDNEQFF. As DNA, the CDR3 is TGTGCCACCCATACCACCAACGACAATGAGCAGTTCTTC.

The chain links TRBV5-1 to TRBJ2-7, with 9 bases fitting TRBD2. Looked up from germline, CDR1 is SGHRS and CDR2 is YFSETQ. The J segment lost 3 bases and the V segment lost 0 bases, leaving 4 bases of the junction unmatched. This CDR3 has 15 amino acids. DNA for the CDR3: TGCGCCAGCAGCTTGGCCGAAGCGGGGGGCTACGAGCAGTACTTC. Amino acids: CASSLAEAGGYEQYF.

J is TRBJ1-4 and V is TRBV19; D not certain. CDR3 size: 14 residues. V lost 5 bases and J 4 bases, leaving 11 bases between the germline ends. Germline V CDR1 and CDR2: LNHDA, SQIVND (reference sequence). The CDR3 coding sequence is TGTGCCAGTAGTCTCCCACGGAATAATGAAAAACTGTTTTTT. It yields the protein CASSLPRNNEKLFF.

The chain recombines TRBV19 with TRBJ1-2; the D gene is possibly TRBD1 (6 bases). Germline CDR1 LNHDA, CDR2 SQIVND (reference sequence). V lost 4 bases and J lost 2, with 11 bases in between. This CDR3 has 14 residues. CDR3 in DNA: TGTGCCAGTAGTAGGGGCAGGGGCAACTATGGCTACACCTTC. Protein product: CASSRGRGNYGYTF. The full variable domain, rest sourced from reference TRBV19 and TRBJ1-2, is DGGITQSPKYLFRKEGQNVTLSCEQNLNHDAMYWYRQDPGQGLRLIYYSQIVNDFQKGDIAEGYSVSREKKESFPLTVTSAQKNPTAFYLCASSRGRGNYGYTFGSGTRLTVV.

J is TRBJ2-2 and V is TRBV27; D remains unclear. Germline CDR1 MNHEY, CDR2 SMNVEV (reference sequence). The CDR3 is 13 residues long. V lost 3 bases to trimming and J lost 0 bases, with 2 bases between them. The CDR3 sequence: CASSLANTGELFF. The CDR3 coding sequence is TGTGCCAGCAGTTTGGCGAACACCGGGGAGCTGTTTTTT.

The V and J genes are TRBV28 and TRBJ1-1, with 8 nucleotides matching TRBD1. V was pared by 6 bases and J by 5 bases, with 14 bases of the junction left unmatched. Looked up from germline, CDR1 is MDHEN and CDR2 is SYDVKM. The CDR3 sequence is 16 residues long. The CDR3 nucleotides are TGTGCCAGCAGCAGGACAGGGTTGAGAGGCTGGACTGAAGCTTTCTTT. It translates to CASSRTGLRGWTEAFF.

The chain couples TRBV6-4 to TRBJ2-7; D possibly uses TRBD1 or TRBD2 (5 bases each). The germline gives CDR1 MRHNA, CDR2 SNTAGT. The CDR3 is made up of 12 amino acids. Trimming took off 11 bases at V and 5 bases at J, with 16 bases between the two ends. CDR3 in DNA: TGTGCCCGGGTGCGAGGGGAGCACGAGCAGTACTTC. This codes for CARVRGEHEQYF.

This clone was detected once. The chain uses TRBV7-9 and TRBJ1-4; D unresolved. Per germline, CDR1 SEHNR and CDR2 FQNEAQ (reference sequence). V shed 5 bases and J shed 4 bases, with 14 bases lying between them. This CDR3 is built from 15 residues. The chain's CDR3 is CASSPPAVRNEKLFF. In DNA, the CDR3 is TGTGCCAGCAGCCCACCGGCCGTACGTAATGAAAAACTGTTTTTT.

This chain uses TRBV5-1 with TRBJ1-1; D is ambiguous. Trimming shortened V by 5 bases and J by 5 bases, and 13 bases separated the two germline ends. Germline-derived CDR1 and CDR2 are SGHRS and YFSETQ. The CDR3 has 13 residues. In nucleotides, the CDR3 is TGCGCCAGCAGATCCCGTGGGTTTACTGAAGCTTTCTTT. As protein: CASRSRGFTEAFF.

The rearrangement links TRBV29-1 to TRBJ2-3; D is undetermined. The V gene's germline CDR1 is SQVTM and CDR2 ANQGSEA. The CDR3 loop spans 14 amino acids. V lost 2 bases and J lost 4, with 13 bases in between. CDR3 protein: CSVETDIVPDTQYF. The CDR3 nucleotides read TGCAGCGTTGAAACCGACATAGTTCCAGATACGCAGTATTTT.

This chain links TRBV4-2 with TRBJ2-2; 7 bases are a match to TRBD1. The CDR3 runs to 17 residues. Germline CDR1 is LGHNA and CDR2 is YNFKEQ. J lost 2 bases, V lost 1 base, and 7 bases had no gene match. The CDR3 reads CASSQVVEGGNTGELFF. The CDR3 DNA reads TGTGCCAGCAGCCAAGTTGTCGAAGGGGGCAACACCGGGGAGCTGTTTTTT.

This chain connects TRBV13 to TRBJ2-7, with 10 bases identical to TRBD1. The CDR3 spans 16 residues. In germline, CDR1 is PRHDT, CDR2 FYEKMQ (reference sequence). V was clipped by 5 bases and J by 2 bases; unmatched bases: 9. CDR3 in DNA: TGTGCCAGCAGCAACGGGACAGGGGTTGGGGCCTACGAGCAGTACTTC. Translating it yields CASSNGTGVGAYEQYF.

This clone was seen a few times. Its ends do not fully match the called genes, so a read error is possible. The V call is TRBV28, the J call TRBJ1-2, with TRBD1 matching over 12 bases. Germline V lookup: CDR1 MDHEN, CDR2 SYDVKM. The CDR3 covers 15 residues. The CDR3 DNA reads as TGTGCCAGCACCGGGACAGGGGGCCTTGTCTATAGCTACACCTTC. Protein product: CASTGTGGLVYSYTF.

This clone appeared once. This sequence joins TRBV1 and TRBJ1-5; the DNA was not compared with TRBD1, the D call given in the table. TRBV1 is a documented pseudogene. This CDR3 has 22 residues. CDR3 protein: CTSSQSGDRGMIKGPHYQPQHF. CDR3 DNA sequence: TGCACCAGCAGCCAATCCGGGGACAGGGGAATGATCAAGGGGCCCCATTATCAGCCCCAGCATTTT.